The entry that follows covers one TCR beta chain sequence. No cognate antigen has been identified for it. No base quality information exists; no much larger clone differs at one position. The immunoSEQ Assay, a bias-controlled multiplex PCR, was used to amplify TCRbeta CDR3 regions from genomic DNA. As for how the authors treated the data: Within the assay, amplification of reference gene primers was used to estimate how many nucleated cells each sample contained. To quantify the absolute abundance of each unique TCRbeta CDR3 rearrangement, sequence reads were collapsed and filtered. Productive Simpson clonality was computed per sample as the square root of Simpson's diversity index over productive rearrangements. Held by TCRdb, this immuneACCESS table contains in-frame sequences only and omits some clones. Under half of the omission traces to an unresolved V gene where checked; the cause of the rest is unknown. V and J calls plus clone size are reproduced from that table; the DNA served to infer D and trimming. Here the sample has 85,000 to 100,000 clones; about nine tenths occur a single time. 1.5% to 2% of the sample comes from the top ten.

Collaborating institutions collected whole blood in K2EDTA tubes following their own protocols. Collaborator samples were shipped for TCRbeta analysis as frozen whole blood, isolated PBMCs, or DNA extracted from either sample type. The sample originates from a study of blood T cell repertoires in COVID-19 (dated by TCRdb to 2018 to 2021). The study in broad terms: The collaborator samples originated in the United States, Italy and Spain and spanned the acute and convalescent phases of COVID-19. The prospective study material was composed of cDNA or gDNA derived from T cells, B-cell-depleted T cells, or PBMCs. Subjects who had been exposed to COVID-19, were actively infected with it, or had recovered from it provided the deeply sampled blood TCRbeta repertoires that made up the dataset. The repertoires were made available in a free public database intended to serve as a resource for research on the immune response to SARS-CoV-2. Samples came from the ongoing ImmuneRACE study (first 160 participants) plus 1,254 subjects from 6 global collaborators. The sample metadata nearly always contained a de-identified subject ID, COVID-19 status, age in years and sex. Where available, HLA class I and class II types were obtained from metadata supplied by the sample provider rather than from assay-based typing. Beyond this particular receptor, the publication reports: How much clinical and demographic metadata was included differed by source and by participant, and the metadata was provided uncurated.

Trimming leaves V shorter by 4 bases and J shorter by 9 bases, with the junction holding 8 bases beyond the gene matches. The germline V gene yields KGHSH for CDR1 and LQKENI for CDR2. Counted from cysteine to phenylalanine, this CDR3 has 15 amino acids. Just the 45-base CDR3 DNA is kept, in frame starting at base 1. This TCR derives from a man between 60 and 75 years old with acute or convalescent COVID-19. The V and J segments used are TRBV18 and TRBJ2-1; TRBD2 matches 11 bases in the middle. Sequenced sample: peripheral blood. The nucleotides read TGTGCCAGCTCACGCGGAGGACTAGCGGGCGGTGAGCAGTTCTTC. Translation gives CASSRGGLAGGEQFF. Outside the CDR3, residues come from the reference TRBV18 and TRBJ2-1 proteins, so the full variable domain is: NAGVMQNPRHLVRRRGQEARLRCSPMKGHSHVYWYRQLPEEGLKFMVYLQKENIIDESGMPKERFSAEFPKEGPSILRIQQVVRGDSAAYFCASSRGGLAGGEQFFGPGTRLTVL.